This T cell receptor (beta chain) appears in the sequencing data of a study of T cell changes during pregnancy in multiple sclerosis. The sample holds a few counts of this clone. The CDR3 is 15 residues long. The germline gives CDR1 SNHLY, CDR2 FYNNEI. V lost 7 bases, J lost 4 bases, and 19 bases lay in between. Method: immunoSEQ multiplex PCR; TCRdb's copy keeps in-frame clones and lacks some. Among some 70,000 clones listed, around 90% were seen once. The clonotype was recovered from a female donor in good health, enrolled as a control in a pregnancy study. Sequences were derived from CD4+ T cells from peripheral blood mononuclear cells, sampled in the third trimester of pregnancy. The chain carries TRBV2 and TRBJ1-1, with D tentatively TRBD1 (6 bases). CDR3 coding DNA: TGTGCCAGCAACCCACTGACAGGTGGAGGCACTGAAGCTTTCTTT. Translating it yields CASNPLTGGGTEAFF.